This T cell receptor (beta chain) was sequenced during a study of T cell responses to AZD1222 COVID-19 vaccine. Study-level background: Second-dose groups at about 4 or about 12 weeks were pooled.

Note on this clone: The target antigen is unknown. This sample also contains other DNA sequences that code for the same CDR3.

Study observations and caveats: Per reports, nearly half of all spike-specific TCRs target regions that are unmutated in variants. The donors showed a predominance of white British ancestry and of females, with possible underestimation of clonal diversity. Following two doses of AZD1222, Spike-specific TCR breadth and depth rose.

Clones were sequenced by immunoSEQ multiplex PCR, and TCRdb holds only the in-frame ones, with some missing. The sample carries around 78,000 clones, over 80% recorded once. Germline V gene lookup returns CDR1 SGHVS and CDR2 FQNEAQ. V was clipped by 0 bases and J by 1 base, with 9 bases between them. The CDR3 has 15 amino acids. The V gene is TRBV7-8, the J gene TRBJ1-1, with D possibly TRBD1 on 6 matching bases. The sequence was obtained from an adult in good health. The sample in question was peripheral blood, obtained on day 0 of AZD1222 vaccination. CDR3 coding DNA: TGTGCCAGCAGCTTAGCGGGAGGGGGGAACACTGAAGCTTTCTTT. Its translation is CASSLAGGGNTEAFF.